This T cell receptor (beta chain) is drawn from a study of cytomegalovirus exposure and HLA in healthy donors. Germline V lookup: CDR1 MNHNS, CDR2 SASEGT. Trimming pared 7 bases from V and 3 bases from J, leaving 15 bases between. CDR3 length equals 14 residues. With 60 Vbeta and 13 Jbeta primers, the PCR was carried out. Libraries were prepared by immunoSEQ multiplex PCR; TCRdb keeps only in-frame clonotypes and omits some of them. The table records approximately 130,000 clones, roughly four fifths of them present only once. The sequencing sample was made of PBMCs. The TCR comes from a woman in her 50s in good health and CMV-seropositive. The chain carries TRBV6-1 and TRBJ1-1; D unresolved. The CDR3 DNA reads TGTGCCAGCAATCGTCTGCTTGGGCACACTGAAGCTTTCTTT. It codes for CASNRLLGHTEAFF.